This TCR beta chain was retrieved from a study of T-cell memory formation after mild COVID-19. Whole-study findings and limits: Detection of some responders pre-infection suggested pre-existing cross-reactive memory T cells participated. Contracting CD4+ clones were located mainly in CM and EM, and CD8+ clones in EMRA. Later expanders leaned CD4+, whereas day 15 to 85 contracting clones were balanced CD4/CD8.

V lost 3 bases and J lost 6, with 12 bases in between. The germline CDR1 and CDR2 sequences are SGHVS and FNYEAQ. CDR3 length: 13 residues. With constant-segment primers, 5'RACE yielded cDNA libraries of TCR alpha and TCR beta that carried sample barcodes and UMIs. TCRdb re-called the 5' RACE reads with MiXCR, one entry per CDR3 protein. This sample has 190,000 or so distinct CDR3 sequences, with approximately 30% found just once. In regard to this clonotype: The antigen remains undetermined.

The TCR was taken from an adult woman who had mild COVID-19 (a few samples of this study predate the infection). Cell type and time point are not known. Input material: PBMCs or a T cell subset sorted from them (not recorded which). The chain is built from TRBV7-6 and TRBJ2-7, with D perhaps assigned TRBD1 or TRBD2 (5 bases each). In DNA form, the CDR3 reads TGTGCCAGCAGCTTCTCAGGGACCCCCGAGCAGTACTTC. Its translation is CASSFSGTPEQYF.